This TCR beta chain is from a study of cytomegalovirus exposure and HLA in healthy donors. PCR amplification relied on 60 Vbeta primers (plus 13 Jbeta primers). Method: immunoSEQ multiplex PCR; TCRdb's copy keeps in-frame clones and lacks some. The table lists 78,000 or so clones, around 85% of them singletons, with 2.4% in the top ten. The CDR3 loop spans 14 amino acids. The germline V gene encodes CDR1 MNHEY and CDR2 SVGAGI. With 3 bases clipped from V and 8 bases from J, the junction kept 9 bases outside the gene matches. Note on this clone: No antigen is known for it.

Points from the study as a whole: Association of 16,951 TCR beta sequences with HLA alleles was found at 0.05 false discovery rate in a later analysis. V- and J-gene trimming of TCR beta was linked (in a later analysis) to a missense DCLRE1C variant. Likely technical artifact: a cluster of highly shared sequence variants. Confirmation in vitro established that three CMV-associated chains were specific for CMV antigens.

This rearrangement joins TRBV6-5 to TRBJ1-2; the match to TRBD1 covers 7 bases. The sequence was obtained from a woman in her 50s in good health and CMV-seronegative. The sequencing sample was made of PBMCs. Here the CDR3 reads CASSYNTGDSGYTF. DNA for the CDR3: TGTGCCAGCAGTTATAACACAGGGGATAGCGGCTACACCTTC.